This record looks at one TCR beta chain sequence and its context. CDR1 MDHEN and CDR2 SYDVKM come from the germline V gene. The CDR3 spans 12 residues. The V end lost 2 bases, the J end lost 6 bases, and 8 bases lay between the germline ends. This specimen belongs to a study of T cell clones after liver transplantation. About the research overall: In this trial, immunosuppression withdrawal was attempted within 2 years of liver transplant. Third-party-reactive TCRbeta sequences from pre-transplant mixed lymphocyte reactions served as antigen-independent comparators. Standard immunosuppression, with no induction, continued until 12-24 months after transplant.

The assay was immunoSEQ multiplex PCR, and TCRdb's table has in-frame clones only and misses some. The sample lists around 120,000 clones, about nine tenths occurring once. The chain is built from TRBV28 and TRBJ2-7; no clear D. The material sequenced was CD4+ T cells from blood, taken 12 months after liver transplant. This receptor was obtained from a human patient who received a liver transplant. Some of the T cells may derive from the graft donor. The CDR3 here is CASSLVLAEQYF. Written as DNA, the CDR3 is TGTGCCAGCAGTTTAGTCCTTGCCGAGCAGTACTTC.